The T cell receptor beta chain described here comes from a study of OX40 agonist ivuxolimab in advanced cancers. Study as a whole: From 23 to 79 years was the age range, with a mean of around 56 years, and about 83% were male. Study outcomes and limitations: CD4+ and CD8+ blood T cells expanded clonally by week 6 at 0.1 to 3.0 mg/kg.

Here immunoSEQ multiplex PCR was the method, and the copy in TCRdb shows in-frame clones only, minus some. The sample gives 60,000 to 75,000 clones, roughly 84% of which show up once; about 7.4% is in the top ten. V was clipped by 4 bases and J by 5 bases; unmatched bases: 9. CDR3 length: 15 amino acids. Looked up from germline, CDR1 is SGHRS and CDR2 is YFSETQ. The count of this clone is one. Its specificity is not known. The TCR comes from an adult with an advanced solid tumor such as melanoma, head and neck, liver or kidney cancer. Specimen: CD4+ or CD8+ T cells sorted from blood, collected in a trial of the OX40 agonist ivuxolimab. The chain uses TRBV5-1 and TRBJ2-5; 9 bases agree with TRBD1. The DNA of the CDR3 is TGCGCCAGCAGCACGGGGACAGGGAGACGGGAGACCCAGTACTTC. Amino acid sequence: CASSTGTGRRETQYF.